This T cell receptor (beta chain) emerged from a study of vaccination effects on CD4 cells after COVID-19. The table came from immunoSEQ multiplex PCR; TCRdb's copy has only in-frame clones and leaves some out. The table shows around 46,000 clones, with around 63% occurring only once. Unmatched junction bases numbered 5, after V lost 5 bases and J lost 2 bases. The germline gives CDR1 LNHNV, CDR2 YYDKDF (reference sequence). The CDR3 extends over 15 amino acids. Culturing for roughly 10 days preceded CD4+ T cell isolation. Study findings and constraints: The study enrolled few convalescent patients and sampled no early post-infection timepoints.

Details on this clone: Its antigen is currently unknown.

The rearrangement uses TRBV15 and TRBJ1-5; the match to TRBD1 covers 8 bases. This clonotype originated in a human donor who received a COVID-19 vaccine. The sample was CD4+ T cells from PBMCs cultured without peptide, taken before COVID-19 vaccination. The CDR3 spells CATSEPGGGNQPQHF. CDR3 sequence (DNA): TGTGCCACCAGCGAACCAGGGGGCGGCAATCAGCCCCAGCATTTT.